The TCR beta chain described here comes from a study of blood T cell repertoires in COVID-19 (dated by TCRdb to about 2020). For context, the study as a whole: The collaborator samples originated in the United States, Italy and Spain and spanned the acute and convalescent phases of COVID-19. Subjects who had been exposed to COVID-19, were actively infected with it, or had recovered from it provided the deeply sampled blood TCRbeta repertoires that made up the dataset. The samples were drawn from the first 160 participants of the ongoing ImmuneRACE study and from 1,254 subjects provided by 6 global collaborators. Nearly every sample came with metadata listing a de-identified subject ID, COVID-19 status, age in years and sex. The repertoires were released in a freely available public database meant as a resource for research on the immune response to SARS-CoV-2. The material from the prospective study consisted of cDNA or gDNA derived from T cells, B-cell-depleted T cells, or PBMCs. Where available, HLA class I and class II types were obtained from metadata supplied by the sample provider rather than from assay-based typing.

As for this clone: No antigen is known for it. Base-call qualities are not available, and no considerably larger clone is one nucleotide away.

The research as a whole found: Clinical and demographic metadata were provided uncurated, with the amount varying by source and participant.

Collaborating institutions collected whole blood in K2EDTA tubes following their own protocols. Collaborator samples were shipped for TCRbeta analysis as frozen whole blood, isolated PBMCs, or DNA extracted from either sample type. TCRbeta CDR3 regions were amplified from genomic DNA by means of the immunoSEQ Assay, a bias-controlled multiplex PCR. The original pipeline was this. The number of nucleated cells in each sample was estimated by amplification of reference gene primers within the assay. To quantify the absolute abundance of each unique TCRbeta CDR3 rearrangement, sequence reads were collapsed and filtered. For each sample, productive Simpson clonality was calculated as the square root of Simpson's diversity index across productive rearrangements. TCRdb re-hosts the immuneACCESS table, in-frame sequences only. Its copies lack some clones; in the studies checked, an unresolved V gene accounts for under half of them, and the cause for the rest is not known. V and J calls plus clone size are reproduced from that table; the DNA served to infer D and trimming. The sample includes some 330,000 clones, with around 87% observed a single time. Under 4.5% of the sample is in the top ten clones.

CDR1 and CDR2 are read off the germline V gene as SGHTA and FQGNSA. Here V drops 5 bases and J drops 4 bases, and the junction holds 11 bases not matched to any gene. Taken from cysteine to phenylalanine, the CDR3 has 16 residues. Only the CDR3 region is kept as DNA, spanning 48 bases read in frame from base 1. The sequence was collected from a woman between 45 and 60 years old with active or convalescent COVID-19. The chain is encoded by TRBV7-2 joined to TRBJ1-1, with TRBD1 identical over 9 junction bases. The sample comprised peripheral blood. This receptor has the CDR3 CASSQTSGTGSTEAFF. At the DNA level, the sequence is TGTGCCAGCAGCCAAACCTCCGGGACAGGGTCCACTGAAGCTTTCTTT.